This T cell receptor (beta chain) was recovered during a study of cytomegalovirus exposure and HLA in healthy donors (dated by TCRdb to 2017 to 2019). General notes on the study: In an earlier analysis of several hundred of the donors, approximately 300 Gb of sequence data and 117 million unique TCR beta sequences from 180 million or so T cells were reported. Genome-wide SNP genotypes for about 55% of the roughly 670 donors were used in a later genetic analysis, which treated that subset as a discovery cohort. The number of donors typed differed by locus, with about 629-630 for A, B, C, DRB1 and DQB1, around 560 for DQA1, over 600 for DPA1, and 400 to 490 for DPB1. Every discovery cohort repertoire had been produced on one sequencing platform. Because of strong linkage in the cohort, five DR-DQ haplotypes were treated as single units for association and clustering. An early release covering roughly 640 HLA-typed donors comprised roughly 300 gigabases of sequencing data and around 85 million unique TCR sequences. In the later analysis, no new phenotypic data were used to find candidate immune exposures; instead, reliance was placed on TCR beta sequences and their occurrence across donors. The study aimed to test whether cataloging public T cell receptors could reveal signatures of past pathogen exposure. A separate validation cohort of over 95 different subjects was used in addition to the 666-subject first cohort. Alongside the repertoire data, information on donor age, sex, ethnicity and CMV serostatus was compiled. Using immunosequencing, the study profiled T cell repertoires from about 620 subjects and related those repertoires to cytomegalovirus serostatus. Among the approximately 400 genotyped donors, around 81% belonged to the genetic ancestry cluster associated with self-reported Caucasian donors. High-throughput TCR immunosequencing, statistical association of individual TCRs with disease status, and machine learning were combined to predict cytomegalovirus infection status. To decide whether each TCR beta V gene segment behaved as functional or pseudogenic, an earlier analysis of some 540 of the donors relied on high-throughput TCR beta sequencing. A later analysis re-analyzed previously published TCR beta repertoires from 550 to 700 donors and added high-resolution HLA genotyping to study TCR occurrence patterns. Both class I and class II loci were covered by HLA typing, at four-digit resolution. Among around 400 genotyped donors of the cohort, an average of 235,054 unique TCR beta nucleotide sequences were sequenced per donor, roughly 20% of them non-productive. The full study reports these points: A group of highly shared sequence variants was considered likely to be a technical artifact of the sequencing pipeline. In a later analysis, most CMV-associated TCR beta chains were found to appear HLA-restricted, with HLA associations seemingly driven largely by CMV exposure. According to a later genetic analysis, donors in an Asian-associated ancestry cluster had fewer N-insertions in productive TCRs than the roughly 700-donor mean. When HLA alleles, especially DR and DQ, strongly co-occurred, attributing TCR associations to individual alleles was difficult. Only TCR beta chains were sequenced in this cohort, and the absence of alpha or paired-chain data limited detectable features. About 17 rarely observed V segments, including chromosome 9 orphons, were excluded from the earlier analysis of a few hundred of the donors because counts were too low. Immune exposure information for the cohort was limited to CMV serostatus. The authors suggested that the approach could potentially be generalized to other disease states and immunological phenotypes. Sequencing depth was assumed to be roughly uniform across donors in the presence/absence analyses, though that assumption may not hold. In a later analysis, several top co-occurrence clusters were reported to appear linked to parvovirus B19, influenza, CMV and Epstein-Barr virus. Correlated functional status among segregating V segments might be attributable to linkage disequilibrium, but an unknown experimental factor could not be ruled out. According to a later analysis, TCR association rates differed among HLA loci, with DRB1 alleles showing the most associated TCRs and HLA-C alleles showing the fewest. Because the 87-base-pair reads could not distinguish some IMGT-functional V segments, including TRBV6-2 and TRBV6-3, those segments were excluded. Because HLA typing was unavailable for some donors at each locus, only the typed subset was used in association tests. Most TCR sequences were seen in very few donors, while some public TCRs were found in many individuals. In a later genetic analysis, a missense DCLRE1C variant was associated with V-gene and J-gene trimming of TCR beta chains, and the association was replicated in an independent cohort. In both the original and validation cohorts, the classifier was reported to diagnose cytomegalovirus status with high specificity and sensitivity. In vitro tests confirmed that a few of the cytomegalovirus-associated TCR beta chains recognize cytomegalovirus antigens. At a false discovery rate of 0.05, a later analysis linked approximately 18,000 TCR beta sequences to specific HLA alleles. A further reported finding was that TCR beta sequences accurately predicted the HLA-A and HLA-B alleles for most subjects in the first cohort. An earlier analysis of approximately 530 of the donors showed that most TCR beta V segments appeared in productive rearrangements either about 87% or about 30% of the time, which broadly matched IMGT annotations. A later analysis found that HLA-associated TCR beta chains were more clonally expanded and had lower generation probabilities than equally common non-associated chains. In the study, around 150 TCR beta chains were listed as associated with cytomegalovirus.

Receptor amplification or capture employed the immunoSEQ multiplex PCR assay. For the multiplex PCR, a mixture combining 60 forward primers for TCR Vbeta segments and 13 reverse primers for TCR Jbeta segments was used. The CDR3 region of rearranged TCR beta genes was amplified from genomic DNA with a multiplex PCR assay. On the Illumina HiSeq System, the amplified TCR beta libraries were sequenced as 87-base-pair reads. Per the source publication's procedure: A later analysis counted about 82 million unique TCR beta chains across the 650 to 700 repertoires, and roughly 11 million of these chains were shared by at least two donors. To remove PCR and sequencing errors, raw reads were error-corrected and collapsed into unique sequences using a nearest-neighbor algorithm that merged closely related sequences. CDR3 sequences were aligned to IMGT reference sequences to assign V, D and J gene segments. For a sequence to be retained, a match of at least six nucleotides was required to both a V gene segment and a J gene segment. Rearrangements were called productive when the CDR3 lacked stop codons and stayed in frame with V and J; all others were non-productive. Following IMGT convention, CDR3 was defined as the stretch from the second conserved V-encoded cysteine to the conserved J-encoded phenylalanine. The earlier analysis of about 590 of the donors excluded sequences that lacked an unambiguous match to a single V gene segment. In an earlier analysis of around 600 of the donors, V segments were called functional above 56.7% productive rearrangements and were called segregating when the between-donor standard deviation exceeded 5%. A statistical classification framework was built for diagnosing cytomegalovirus status from the catalog of TCR beta chain sequences. V and J gene assignment, in a later analysis, came from comparing TCR nucleotide sequences with IMGT/GENE-DB human TR gene sequences. The TCRdist pipeline was used in a later analysis to assign CDR3 sequences and most-parsimonious VDJ recombination scenarios. In a later analysis, each TCR beta chain was defined by its CDR3 amino acid sequence together with its V-gene family, and reads without a unique V-gene family were excluded. In a later analysis, 500 to 650 highly shared, low-generation-probability nucleotide sequences were removed to address suspected cross-contamination and a sequencing artifact. In a later analysis, a clonal expansion index was calculated for each public chain from normalized within-repertoire ranks of inferred template counts. In a later analysis, generation probabilities were computed using a VDJ recombination model fitted to out-of-frame rearrangements, and the results were checked against IGoR. In a later analysis, TCR-TCR, TCR-HLA and TCR-CMV co-occurrence was scored with hypergeometric tests, and a repertoire-size bias correction was applied to TCR pairs. To estimate false discovery rates, a later analysis permuted the HLA or CMV assignments 20 times. A later analysis grouped co-occurring TCRs with DBSCAN, adding TCRdist sequence similarity when clustering within HLA-allele-positive subsets. For co-occurrence clustering, repertoires with fewer than 30,000 or more than 120,000 public chains were excluded, along with four to six repertoires with anomalous nucleotide sharing. The table was pulled from immuneACCESS by TCRdb, which kept in-frame rearrangements only. Such tables lose some clones; where checked, under half of the loss comes from unresolved V genes, and the rest has no known cause. V, J and clone size are taken as reported in that table, and D and trimming were inferred from the DNA itself. In this sample's table one finds 85,000 to 90,000 clones. The ten top clones hold 15% to 17% of the sample.

Concerning this clone itself: It has no known antigen specificity.

Looking up the germline V gene yields CDR1 LGHNA and CDR2 YSLEER. Including the terminal cysteine and phenylalanine, the CDR3 comprises 16 residues. CDR3 DNA is the only sequence kept; it has 48 bases, read in frame from the first base. Deletion took 0 bases off V and 0 bases off J, with a span of 12 bases between the germline ends. The cohort consisted of 600 or so healthy bone marrow donors. All cohort members were sampled while nominally healthy, although unrecorded immune exposures were likely present. The donor tested CMV seropositive and was one of the 289 seropositive cohort members. Every donor gave a peripheral blood sample, and the peripheral blood mononuclear cells from that sample were used for TCR beta sequencing. Genomic DNA was extracted from the blood cell samples with the Qiagen DNeasy Blood Extraction Kit.

This TCR came from a man in his fifties in good health and CMV-seropositive. Sample: PBMCs. This receptor chain uses TRBV4-3 and TRBJ2-7; D gene: possibly TRBD2, on 6 matching bases. The bases read TGCGCCAGCAGCCAAGAACTAGCACTACCCTCCTACGAGCAGTACTTC. This codes for CASSQELALPSYEQYF.